The 7 T cell receptor beta chains below come from one sample, sequenced in a study of T-cell memory formation after mild COVID-19. TCRdb re-called the 5' RACE reads with MiXCR, one entry per CDR3 protein. The sample lists fewer than 650,000 distinct CDR3 sequences; 15% to 20% were seen once. Specimen: PBMCs or a T cell subset sorted from them (not recorded which). Receptor source: an adult woman who had mild COVID-19 (a few samples of this study predate the infection). Cell type and time point are not known.

This clonotype showed up just a few times. This rearrangement joins TRBV11-1 to TRBJ2-1, with 12 bases lining up with TRBD2. After removal of 5 bases from V and 4 bases from J, the junction contained 6 bases not matched to a gene. The CDR3 has 16 amino acids. CDR1 is SGHAT and CDR2 is FQDESV in the germline V gene (reference sequence). CDR3 in DNA: TGTGCCAGCAGCCATCGGACTAGCGGGGCATACAATGAGCAGTTCTTC. This sequence encodes CASSHRTSGAYNEQFF.

This clonotype was seen a few times. The chain is built from TRBV5-4 and TRBJ2-3; 8 bases are shared with TRBD2. Germline CDR1 SGHNT, CDR2 YYREEE (reference sequence). V trimming: 4 bases; J trimming: 2 bases; junction bases outside the gene matches: 9. The CDR3 totals 16 residues. The DNA of the CDR3 is TGTGCCAGCAGCATCCAAGCGGGGGCAGTCACAGATACGCAGTATTTT. Its translation is CASSIQAGAVTDTQYF.

This clonotype turned up a few times. The CDR3 bases are TGCAGTGCTAGAGATCCCACAGGGAGGGAAGCTTTCTTT. Translated, it gives CSARDPTGREAFF. The rearrangement uses TRBV20-1 and TRBJ1-1; D possibly corresponds to TRBD1 (6 bases). CDR3 length equals 13 residues. V dropped 0 bases and J dropped 8 bases, with 13 bases sitting between them. Per germline, CDR1 DFQATT and CDR2 SNEGSKA (reference sequence).

The chain links TRBV5-1 to TRBJ2-3; 13 bases fit TRBD2. This CDR3 comprises 16 residues. J gave up 6 bases and V 0 bases, and 4 bases lay outside the gene matches. CDR1 and CDR2 (germline): SGHRS, YFSETQ. CDR3 amino acids: CASSLVTSGGLDTQYF. DNA for the CDR3: TGCGCCAGCAGCTTGGTGACTAGCGGGGGGCTGGATACGCAGTATTTT.

This rearrangement joins TRBV7-9 to TRBJ2-7; 8 bases are a match to TRBD1. The CDR3 totals 15 residues. The J segment lost 2 bases and the V segment lost 2 bases, leaving 5 bases of the junction unmatched. CDR1 and CDR2 (germline): SEHNR, FQNEAQ (reference sequence). CDR3 DNA: TGTGCCAGCAGCTTAACTCCGGACAGGGCCTACGAGCAGTACTTC. As protein: CASSLTPDRAYEQYF. Full variable domain (missing parts from reference TRBV7-9 and TRBJ2-7): DTGVSQNPRHKITKRGQNVTFRCDPISEHNRLYWYRQTLGQGPEFLTYFQNEAQLEKSRLLSDRFSAERPKGSFSTLEIQRTEQGDSAMYLCASSLTPDRAYEQYFGPGTRLTVT.

This chain links TRBV3-1 with TRBJ2-5; maybe TRBD2 (7 bases). The V gene lost 6 bases and the J gene lost 4 bases, with 15 bases spanning the gap. The CDR3 has 14 residues. Germline V gene sequence: CDR1 LGHDT, CDR2 YNNKEL (reference sequence). The CDR3 nucleotides read TGTGCCAGCAGATCCCGGGGAGGGGGAGAGACCCAGTACTTC. Residues: CASRSRGGGETQYF.

This clonotype was counted many times. The rearrangement uses TRBV7-2 and TRBJ2-1; TRBD2 agrees at 12 bases. J was trimmed by 10 bases and V by 4 bases; bases with no gene match: 14. CDR3 length equals 17 residues. Germline assignment: CDR1 SGHTA and CDR2 FQGNSA. The CDR3 loop reads CASSSIAGLAGTGEQFF. The CDR3 DNA is TGTGCCAGCAGCTCAATAGCCGGACTAGCGGGGACCGGAGAGCAGTTCTTC.